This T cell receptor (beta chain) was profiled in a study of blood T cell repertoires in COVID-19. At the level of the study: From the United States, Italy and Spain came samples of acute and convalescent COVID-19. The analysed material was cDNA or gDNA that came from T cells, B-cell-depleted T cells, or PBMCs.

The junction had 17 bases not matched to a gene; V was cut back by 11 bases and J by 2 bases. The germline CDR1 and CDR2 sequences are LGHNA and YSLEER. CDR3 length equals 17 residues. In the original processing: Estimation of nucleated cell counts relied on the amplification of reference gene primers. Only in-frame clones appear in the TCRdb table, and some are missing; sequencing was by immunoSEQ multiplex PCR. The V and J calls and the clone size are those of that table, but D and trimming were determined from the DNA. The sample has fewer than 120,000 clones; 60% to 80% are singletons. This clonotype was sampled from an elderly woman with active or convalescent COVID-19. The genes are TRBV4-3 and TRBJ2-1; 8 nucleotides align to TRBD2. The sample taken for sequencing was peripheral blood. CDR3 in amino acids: CARRHGGGRGAYNEQFF. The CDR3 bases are TGCGCCCGCCGCCACGGGGGGGGGCGGGGGGCCTACAATGAGCAGTTCTTC.